This TCR beta chain came from a study of beta chain features in type 1 diabetes. cDNA synthesis used the whole RNA isolate, giving expressed TCRB sequences. Generated by immunoSEQ multiplex PCR, the TCRdb table keeps only in-frame clones and is missing some. The sample yields fewer than 300,000 clones, roughly a tenth seen once. Sorting gave populations that all exceeded 98% purity. A word on this clone: As yet, its antigen is unknown.

Study-wide results and caveats: Within patients, naive, central memory and Treg TCRB repertoires seemed more similar than within healthy donors. Moderate but significant shortening of TCRB CDR3s was recorded in all four CD4+ subsets from Type 1 diabetes patients.

This CDR3 is built from 14 residues. Trimming took 7 bases from V and 5 from J; bases not matched to a gene: 7. Germline V gives CDR1 SNHLY, CDR2 FYNNEI. The TCR sequence derives from a man aged 30 to 45 with type 1 diabetes. The sequenced sample was naive CD4+ T cells from blood. The genes are TRBV2 and TRBJ2-4, with TRBD1 identical over 8 bases. This CDR3 is CASIKTGVENIQYF. In DNA form, the CDR3 reads TGTGCCAGCATCAAGACAGGGGTGGAAAACATTCAGTACTTC.